The 16 T cell receptor beta chains below were found in one sample sequenced in a study of patients and donors after allogeneic stem cell transplantation. Using its own MiXCR run on the RT-PCR reads, TCRdb lists one record per CDR3 protein. The data show under 200,000 distinct CDR3 sequences, roughly 31% seen once. The sequencing sample was made of blood, either unsorted or a sorted T cell fraction (not recorded which). The source of these receptors is a human donor who was either an allogeneic HSCT recipient or a stem cell or donor lymphocyte infusion donor (not recorded which). It is not recorded whose cells these are; they may come from a transplant donor.

A single count supports this clonotype. The chain couples TRBV6-6 to TRBJ2-1; tentative D call: TRBD2 (6 bases). Germline lookup yields CDR1 MNHNY and CDR2 SVGAGI (reference sequence). The CDR3 runs 12 residues. V dropped 4 bases and J dropped 5 bases, with 6 bases sitting between them. The CDR3 sequence is CASSWRDNEQFF. The CDR3 bases are TGTGCCAGCAGTTGGAGGGACAATGAGCAGTTCTTC.

This clonotype was detected ten times or more. The chain recombines TRBV20-1 with TRBJ2-2; D could derive from TRBD1 or TRBD2 (5 bases each). Germline V gene sequence: CDR1 DFQATT, CDR2 SNEGSKA (reference sequence). CDR3 length equals 15 residues. Trimming cost V 6 bases and J 4 bases, with 18 bases left between them. CDR3 nucleotide sequence: TGCAGTGCAACCACGGGACCGGCGGCCACCGGGGAGCTGTTTTTT. This translates into CSATTGPAATGELFF.

The CDR3 bases are TGCGCCAGCAGCACTAGCGGAACTAGCTCCTACGAGCAGTACTTC. Its protein product is CASSTSGTSSYEQYF. The V gene is TRBV5-1, the J gene TRBJ2-7, with 8 bases lining up with TRBD2. The V segment lost 4 bases and the J segment 0 bases; nucleotides outside the gene matches: 6. This CDR3 region has 15 residues. Germline CDR1 is SGHRS and CDR2 is YFSETQ.

This clonotype was picked up a small number of times. The rearrangement uses TRBV5-1 and TRBJ2-3; no clear D gene. Germline V lookup: CDR1 SGHRS, CDR2 YFSETQ. Trimming removed 0 bases at V and 1 base at J, with 12 bases between. CDR3 length: 16 residues. The CDR3, as DNA: TGCGCCAGCAGCTTGGCCGTGAGGTCGGGCACAGATACGCAGTATTTT. This codes for CASSLAVRSGTDTQYF.

In its sample, this clonotype was seen a few times. The J gene is TRBJ2-3, the V gene TRBV11-2, with a possible D match to TRBD2 (6 bases). CDR3 length equals 17 residues. Germline-derived CDR1 and CDR2 are SGHAT and FQNNGV. Trimming stripped 5 bases from V and 0 bases from J, with 18 bases between. CDR3 coding DNA: TGTGCCAGCAGCATCCGGACTATGGGGTTTAGCACAGATACGCAGTATTTT. Protein: CASSIRTMGFSTDTQYF.

This sequence joins TRBV7-9 and TRBJ1-2; D might be TRBD1 (6 bases). V was cut by 5 bases and J by 0 bases, with 16 bases left in between. Germline V gene data show CDR1 as SEHNR and CDR2 as FQNEAQ (reference sequence). The CDR3 length is 16 residues. The CDR3 coding sequence is TGTGCCAGCAGCCCCGGCGGGGGCCCGGCTAACTATGGCTACACCTTC. Its translation: CASSPGGGPANYGYTF.

The gene calls are TRBV7-9 and TRBJ1-1, with TRBD1 identical over 7 bases. V dropped 5 bases and J dropped 4; count of bases not matched to a gene: 4. The CDR3 contains 13 residues. From germline, CDR1 is SEHNR and CDR2 FQNEAQ (reference sequence). This CDR3 reads CASSIQGGTEAFF. The CDR3 nucleotides read TGTGCCAGCAGCATCCAGGGGGGCACTGAAGCTTTCTTT.

This clonotype came up a few times. The chain combines TRBV5-1 with TRBJ2-7, with D hard to call. V lost 0 bases, J lost 3 bases, and 7 bases lay in between. The CDR3 loop spans 13 amino acids. CDR1 and CDR2 from the germline V gene are SGHRS and YFSETQ. CDR3 residues: CASSLDVVYEQYF. DNA for the CDR3: TGCGCCAGCAGCTTGGACGTCGTCTACGAGCAGTACTTC.

This clonotype was detected only a few times. The V gene is TRBV3-1, the J gene TRBJ2-1; 12 positions agree with TRBD2. CDR3 length equals 17 residues. Germline V gene lookup returns CDR1 LGHDT and CDR2 YNNKEL (reference sequence). The V segment lost 3 bases and the J segment 7 bases; nucleotides outside the gene matches: 10. CDR3 region: CASSHSSGRALGNEQFF. For the CDR3, the DNA is TGTGCCAGCAGCCACTCTAGCGGGAGGGCCCTCGGGAATGAGCAGTTCTTC.

The chain has TRBV20-1 and TRBJ1-2; 10 nucleotides match TRBD1. The V and J ends lost 5 bases and 2 bases, in that order; junction bases with no gene match: 11. This CDR3 contains 16 residues. CDR1 and CDR2 (germline): DFQATT, SNEGSKA (reference sequence). CDR3 in DNA: TGCAGTGCTCCCACACCAAGGGACAGGGGCAACTATGGCTACACCTTC. Protein: CSAPTPRDRGNYGYTF.

The chain uses TRBV7-2 and TRBJ2-4; D gene ambiguous. The V end lost 5 bases, the J end lost 5 bases, and 7 bases lay between the germline ends. The CDR3 is 12 amino acids. The germline V gene has CDR1 SGHTA and CDR2 FQGNSA. The CDR3 DNA is TGTGCCAGCAGCCCCGTTGAAAACATTCAGTACTTC. Its protein is CASSPVENIQYF.

This clonotype appeared a few times. The chain joins TRBV19 to TRBJ1-5; 11 bases fit TRBD1. The CDR3 is 15 amino acids. From germline, CDR1 is LNHDA and CDR2 SQIVND (reference sequence). Trimming at V came to 10 bases and at J to 6 bases, leaving 11 bases not matched to a gene. This CDR3 is CATRKGQGGFQPQHF. The CDR3, as DNA: TGTGCCACCCGCAAGGGACAGGGGGGTTTTCAGCCCCAGCATTTT.

CDR3: CASSYLAGIHEQYF. CDR3 DNA sequence: TGTGCCAGCAGTTACTTAGCGGGAATCCACGAGCAGTACTTC. The rearrangement joins TRBV6-6 to TRBJ2-7; 8 bases map to TRBD2. Germline V gene data show CDR1 as MNHNY and CDR2 as SVGAGI (reference sequence). The J segment lost 5 bases and the V segment lost 1 base, leaving 4 bases of the junction unmatched. This CDR3 contains 14 residues.

The V call is TRBV11-2, the J call TRBJ2-3; 9 bases agree with TRBD2. The CDR3 runs to 19 residues. Germline CDR1 reads SGHAT; CDR2 reads FQNNGV. Germline trimming cut 0 bases from V and 2 bases from J; bases unmatched to any gene: 12. The CDR3 DNA is TGTGCCAGCAGCTTAGATGGGGTGGGTAGCGGGAGATTCACAGATACGCAGTATTTT. Residues: CASSLDGVGSGRFTDTQYF.

This clonotype was counted a few times. The chain combines TRBV4-3 with TRBJ2-2; D is possibly TRBD1 or TRBD2 (5 bases each). Trimming left V 3 bases short and J 3 bases short, with 20 bases between. Germline CDR1 reads LGHNA; CDR2 reads YSLEER. This CDR3 has 18 residues. The CDR3 sequence is CASSQRARGWVDTGELFF. Here the CDR3 DNA reads TGCGCCAGCAGCCAGAGGGCTAGGGGTTGGGTGGACACCGGGGAGCTGTTTTTT.

This chain connects TRBV27 to TRBJ1-1; D possibly corresponds to TRBD1 (6 bases). The CDR3 is 13 amino acids. V dropped 8 bases and J dropped 5 bases, with 15 bases sitting between them. CDR1 and CDR2 from the germline V gene are MNHEY and SMNVEV (reference sequence). The CDR3 DNA reads TGTGCCAGCCGACTACAGGGCGGGACTGAAGCTTTCTTT. Protein: CASRLQGGTEAFF.